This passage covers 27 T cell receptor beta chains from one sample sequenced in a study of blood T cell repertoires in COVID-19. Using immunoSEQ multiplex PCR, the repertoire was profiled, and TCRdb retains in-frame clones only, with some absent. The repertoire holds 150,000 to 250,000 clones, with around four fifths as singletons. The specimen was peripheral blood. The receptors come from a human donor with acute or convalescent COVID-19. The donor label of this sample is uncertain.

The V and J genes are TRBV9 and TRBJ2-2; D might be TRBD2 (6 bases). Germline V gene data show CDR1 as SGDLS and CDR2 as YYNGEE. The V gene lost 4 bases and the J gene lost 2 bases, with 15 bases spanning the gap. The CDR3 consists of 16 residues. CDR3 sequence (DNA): TGTGCCAGCAGCCCGGGGGACCCGACAAACACCGGGGAGCTGTTTTTT. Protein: CASSPGDPTNTGELFF.

The CDR3 loop reads CASSKKGGQGKFF. The CDR3 DNA is TGTGCCAGCAGCAAAAAGGGGGGACAGGGAAAGTTCTTC. The chain employs TRBV21-1 and TRBJ2-1; the table's D call TRBD1 went unverified against the DNA. TRBV21-1 is a pseudogene locus. CDR3 length: 13 residues.

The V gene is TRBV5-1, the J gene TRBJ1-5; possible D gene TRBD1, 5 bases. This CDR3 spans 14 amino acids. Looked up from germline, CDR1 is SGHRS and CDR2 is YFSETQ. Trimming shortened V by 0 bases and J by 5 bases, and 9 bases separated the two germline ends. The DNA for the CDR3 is TGCGCCAGCAGCTTGGGGGGCTATGATCAGCCCCAGCATTTT. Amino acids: CASSLGGYDQPQHF.

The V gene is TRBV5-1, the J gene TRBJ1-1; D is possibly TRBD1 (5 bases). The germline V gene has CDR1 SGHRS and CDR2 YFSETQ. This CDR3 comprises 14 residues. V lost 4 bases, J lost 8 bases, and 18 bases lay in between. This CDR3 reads CASSPTDTLLEAFF. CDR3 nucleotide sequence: TGCGCCAGCAGCCCTACGGACACCCTCCTCGAAGCTTTCTTT.

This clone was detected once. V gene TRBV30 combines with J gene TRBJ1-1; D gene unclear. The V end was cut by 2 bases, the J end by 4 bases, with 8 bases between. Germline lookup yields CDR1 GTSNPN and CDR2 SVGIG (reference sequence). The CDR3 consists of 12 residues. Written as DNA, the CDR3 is TGTGCCTGGAGTCCCGGGGTCACTGAAGCTTTCTTT. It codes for CAWSPGVTEAFF. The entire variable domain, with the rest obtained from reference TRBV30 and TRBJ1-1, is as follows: SQTIHQWPATLVQPVGSPLSLECTVEGTSNPNLYWYRQAAGRGLQLLFYSVGIGQISSEVPQNLSASRPQDRQFILSSKKLLLSDSGFYLCAWSPGVTEAFFGQGTRLTVV.

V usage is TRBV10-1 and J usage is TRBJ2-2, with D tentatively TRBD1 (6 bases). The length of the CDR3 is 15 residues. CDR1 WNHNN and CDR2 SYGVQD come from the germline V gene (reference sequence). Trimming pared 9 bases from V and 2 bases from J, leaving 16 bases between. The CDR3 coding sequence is TGCGCCAGTTCCTCCGGGACACAAAACACCGGGGAGCTGTTTTTT. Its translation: CASSSGTQNTGELFF.

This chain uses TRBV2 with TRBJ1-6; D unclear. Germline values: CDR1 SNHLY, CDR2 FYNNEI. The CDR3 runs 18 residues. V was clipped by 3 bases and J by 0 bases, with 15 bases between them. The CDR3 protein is CASSERASSVSYNSPLHF. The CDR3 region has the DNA TGTGCCAGCAGTGAGAGGGCCAGTTCGGTCTCCTATAATTCACCCCTCCACTTT.

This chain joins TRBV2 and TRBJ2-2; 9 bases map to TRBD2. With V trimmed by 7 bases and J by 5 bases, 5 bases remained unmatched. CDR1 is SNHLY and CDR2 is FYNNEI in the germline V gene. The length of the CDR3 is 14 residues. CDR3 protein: CASTGLATTGELFF. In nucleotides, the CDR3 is TGTGCCAGCACCGGACTAGCGACGACCGGGGAGCTGTTTTTT. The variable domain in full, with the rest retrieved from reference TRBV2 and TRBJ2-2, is EPEVTQTPSHQVTQMGQEVILRCVPISNHLYFYWYRQILGQKVEFLVSFYNNEISEKSEIFDDQFSVERPDGSNFTLKIRSTKLEDSAMYFCASTGLATTGELFFGEGSRLTVL.

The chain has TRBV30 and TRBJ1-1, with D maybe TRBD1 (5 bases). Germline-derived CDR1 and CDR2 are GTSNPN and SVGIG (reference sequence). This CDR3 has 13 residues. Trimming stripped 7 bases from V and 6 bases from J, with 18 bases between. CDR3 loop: CASHGGGDAEAFF. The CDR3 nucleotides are TGTGCCTCCCACGGGGGAGGTGACGCTGAAGCTTTCTTT.

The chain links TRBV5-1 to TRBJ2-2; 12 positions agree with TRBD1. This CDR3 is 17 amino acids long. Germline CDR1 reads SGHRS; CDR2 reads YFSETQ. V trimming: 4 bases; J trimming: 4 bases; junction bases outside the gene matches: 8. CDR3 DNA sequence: TGCGCCAGCAGCCAACTCGGGACAGGGGGCTCCACCGGGGAGCTGTTTTTT. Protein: CASSQLGTGGSTGELFF.

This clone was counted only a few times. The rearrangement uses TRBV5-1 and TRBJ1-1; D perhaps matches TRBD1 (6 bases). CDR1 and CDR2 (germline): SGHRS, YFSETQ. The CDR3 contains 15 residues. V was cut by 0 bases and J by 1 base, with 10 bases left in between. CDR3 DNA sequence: TGCGCCAGCAGCTTGGAGGGCAGGGGGAACACTGAAGCTTTCTTT. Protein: CASSLEGRGNTEAFF.

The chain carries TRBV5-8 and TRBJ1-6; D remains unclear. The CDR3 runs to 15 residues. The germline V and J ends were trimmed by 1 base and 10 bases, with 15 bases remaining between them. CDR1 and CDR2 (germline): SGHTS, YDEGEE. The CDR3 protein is CASSLPGIGQSPLHF. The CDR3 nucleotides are TGTGCCAGCAGCTTGCCCGGGATAGGGCAATCACCCCTCCACTTT. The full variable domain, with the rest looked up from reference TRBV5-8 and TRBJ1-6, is EAGVTQSPTHLIKTRGQQATLRCSPISGHTSVYWYQQALGLGLQFLLWYDEGEERNRGNFPPRFSGRQFPNYSSELNVNALELEDSALYLCASSLPGIGQSPLHFGNGTRLTVT.

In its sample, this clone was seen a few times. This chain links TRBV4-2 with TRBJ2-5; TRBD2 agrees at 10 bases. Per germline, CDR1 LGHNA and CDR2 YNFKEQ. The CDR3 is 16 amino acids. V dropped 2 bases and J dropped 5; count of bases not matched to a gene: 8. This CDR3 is CASSQRLAGAQETQYF. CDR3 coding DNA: TGTGCCAGCAGCCAACGGCTAGCGGGAGCCCAGGAGACCCAGTACTTC.

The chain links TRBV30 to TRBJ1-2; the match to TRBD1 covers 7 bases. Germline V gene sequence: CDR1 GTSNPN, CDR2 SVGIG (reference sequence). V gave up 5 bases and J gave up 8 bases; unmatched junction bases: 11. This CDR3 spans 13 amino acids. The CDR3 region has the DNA TGTGCCTGGGGTCGGACCGGGACAGTGGGCTACACCTTC. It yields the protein CAWGRTGTVGYTF.

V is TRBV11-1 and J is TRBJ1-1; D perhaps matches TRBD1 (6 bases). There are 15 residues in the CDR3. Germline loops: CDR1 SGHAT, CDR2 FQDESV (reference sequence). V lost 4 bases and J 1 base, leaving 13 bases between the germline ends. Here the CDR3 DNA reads TGTGCCAGCAGCTCCGGACAGTCCCCGAACACTGAAGCTTTCTTT. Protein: CASSSGQSPNTEAFF.

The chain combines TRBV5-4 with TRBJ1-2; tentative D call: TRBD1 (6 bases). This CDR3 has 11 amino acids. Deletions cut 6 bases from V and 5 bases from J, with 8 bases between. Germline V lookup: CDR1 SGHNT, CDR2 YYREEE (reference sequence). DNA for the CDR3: TGTGCCAGCAAGGGACAATATGGCTACACCTTC. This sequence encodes CASKGQYGYTF.

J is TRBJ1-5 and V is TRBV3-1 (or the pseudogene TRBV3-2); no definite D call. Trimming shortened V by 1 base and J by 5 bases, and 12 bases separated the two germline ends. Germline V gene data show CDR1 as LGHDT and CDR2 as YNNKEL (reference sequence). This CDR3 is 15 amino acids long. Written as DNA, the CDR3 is TGTGCCAGCAGCCAAGGGAACCGGGGAGATCAGCCCCAGCATTTT. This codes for CASSQGNRGDQPQHF.

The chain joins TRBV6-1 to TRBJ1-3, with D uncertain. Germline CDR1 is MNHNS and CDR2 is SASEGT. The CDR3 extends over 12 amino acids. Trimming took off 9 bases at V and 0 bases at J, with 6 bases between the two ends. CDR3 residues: CASISSGNTIYF. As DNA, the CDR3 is TGTGCCAGTATTAGCTCTGGAAACACCATATATTTT.

As DNA, the CDR3 is TGTGCCAGCAGCCCGACATGGGGACAGGGGGCCCACAATGAGCAGTTCTTC. Protein product: CASSPTWGQGAHNEQFF. V usage is TRBV7-9 and J usage is TRBJ2-1; 12 bases map to TRBD1. The CDR3 consists of 17 residues. The junction had 10 bases not matched to a gene; V was cut back by 5 bases and J by 5 bases. Germline V gene sequence: CDR1 SEHNR, CDR2 FQNEAQ (reference sequence).

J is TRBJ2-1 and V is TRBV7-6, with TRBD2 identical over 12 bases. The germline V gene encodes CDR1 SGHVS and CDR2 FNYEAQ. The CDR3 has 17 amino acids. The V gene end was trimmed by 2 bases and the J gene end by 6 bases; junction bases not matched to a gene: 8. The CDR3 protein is CASSLRLAGGHGNEQFF. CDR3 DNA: TGTGCCAGCAGCTTACGTCTAGCGGGAGGGCACGGCAATGAGCAGTTCTTC.

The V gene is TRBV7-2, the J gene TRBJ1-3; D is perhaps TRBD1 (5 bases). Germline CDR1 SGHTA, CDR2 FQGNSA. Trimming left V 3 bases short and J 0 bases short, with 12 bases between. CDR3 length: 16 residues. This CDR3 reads CASSFRATGSGNTIYF. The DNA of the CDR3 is TGTGCCAGCAGCTTCAGGGCTACAGGCTCTGGAAACACCATATATTTT.

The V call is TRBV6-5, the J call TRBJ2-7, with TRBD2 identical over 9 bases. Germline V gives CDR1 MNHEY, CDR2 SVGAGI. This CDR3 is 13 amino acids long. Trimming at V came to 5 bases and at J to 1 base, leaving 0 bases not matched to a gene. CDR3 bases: TGTGCCAGCAGTAGCGGGGGGTCCTACGAGCAGTACTTC. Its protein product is CASSSGGSYEQYF.

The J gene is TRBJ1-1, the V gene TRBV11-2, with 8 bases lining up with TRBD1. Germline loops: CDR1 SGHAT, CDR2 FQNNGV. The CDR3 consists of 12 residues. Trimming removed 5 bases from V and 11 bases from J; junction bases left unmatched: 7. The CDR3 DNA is TGTGCCAGCAGCACAGGGGGTATCAGGGCTTTCTTT. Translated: CASSTGGIRAFF. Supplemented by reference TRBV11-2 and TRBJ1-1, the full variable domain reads EAGVAQSPRYKIIEKRQSVAFWCNPISGHATLYWYQQILGQGPKLLIQFQNNGVVDDSQLPKDRFSAERLKGVDSTLKIQPAKLEDSAVYLCASSTGGIRAFFGQGTRLTVV.

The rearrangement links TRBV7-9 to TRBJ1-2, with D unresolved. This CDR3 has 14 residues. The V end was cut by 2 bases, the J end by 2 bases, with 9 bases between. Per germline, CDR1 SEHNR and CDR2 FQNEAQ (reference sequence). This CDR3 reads CASSLPSRNYGYTF. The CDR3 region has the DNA TGTGCCAGCAGCTTACCCTCTCGGAACTATGGCTACACCTTC. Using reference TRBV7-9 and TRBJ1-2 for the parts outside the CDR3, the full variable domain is DTGVSQNPRHKITKRGQNVTFRCDPISEHNRLYWYRQTLGQGPEFLTYFQNEAQLEKSRLLSDRFSAERPKGSFSTLEIQRTEQGDSAMYLCASSLPSRNYGYTFGSGTRLTVV.

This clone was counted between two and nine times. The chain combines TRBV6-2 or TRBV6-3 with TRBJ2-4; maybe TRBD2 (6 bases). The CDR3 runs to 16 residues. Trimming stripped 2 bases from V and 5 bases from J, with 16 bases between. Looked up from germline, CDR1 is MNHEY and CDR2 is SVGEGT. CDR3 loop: CASSYGGSGTENIQYF. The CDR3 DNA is TGTGCCAGCAGTTACGGGGGGAGCGGTACCGAAAACATTCAGTACTTC.

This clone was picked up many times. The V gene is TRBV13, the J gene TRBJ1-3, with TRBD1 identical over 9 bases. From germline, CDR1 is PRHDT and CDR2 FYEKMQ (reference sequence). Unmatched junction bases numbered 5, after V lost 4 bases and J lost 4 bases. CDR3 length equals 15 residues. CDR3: CASSSRTGVGNTIYF. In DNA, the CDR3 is TGTGCCAGCAGCTCACGGACAGGGGTCGGAAACACCATATATTTT.

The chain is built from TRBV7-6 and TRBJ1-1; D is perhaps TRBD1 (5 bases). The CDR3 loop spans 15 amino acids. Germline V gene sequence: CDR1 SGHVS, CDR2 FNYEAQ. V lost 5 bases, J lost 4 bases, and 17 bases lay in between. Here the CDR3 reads CASSAQAGVSTEAFF. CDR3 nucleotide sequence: TGTGCCAGCAGCGCCCAGGCGGGGGTGAGCACTGAAGCTTTCTTT.